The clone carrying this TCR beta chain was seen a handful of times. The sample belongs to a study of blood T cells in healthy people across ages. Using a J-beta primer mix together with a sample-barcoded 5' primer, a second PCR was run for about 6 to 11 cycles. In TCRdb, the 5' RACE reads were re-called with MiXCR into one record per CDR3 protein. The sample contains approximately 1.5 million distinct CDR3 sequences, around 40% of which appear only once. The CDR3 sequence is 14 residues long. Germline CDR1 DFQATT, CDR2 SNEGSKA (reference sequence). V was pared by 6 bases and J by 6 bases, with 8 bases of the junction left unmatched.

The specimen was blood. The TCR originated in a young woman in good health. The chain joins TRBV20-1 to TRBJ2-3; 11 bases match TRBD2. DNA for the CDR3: TGCAGTGCAGTAGCGGGAGGGCCTTCGGATACGCAGTATTTT. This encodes CSAVAGGPSDTQYF.